This T cell receptor beta chain emerged from a study of T-cell memory formation after mild COVID-19. TCRdb analysed the 5' RACE reads with MiXCR anew, one entry per CDR3 protein. The top ten clones hold less than 25% of a sample with around 300,000 distinct CDR3 sequences, approximately 7.6% of them seen once. The CDR3 loop spans 14 amino acids. Germline CDR1 and CDR2: SQVTM and ANQGSEA. V lost 6 bases, J lost 7 bases, and 8 bases stayed unmatched. Study-level points and caveats: CM and EM subsets held most contracting CD4+ clones; EMRA held CD8+ ones.

This clonotype turned up a few times. Its antigen is not identified. This TCR was recovered from a man aged 18 to 29 who had mild COVID-19 (a few samples of this study predate the infection). Cell type and time point are not known. This rearrangement joins TRBV29-1 to TRBJ2-7; 14 bases match TRBD2. Material: PBMCs or a T cell subset sorted from them (not recorded which). The CDR3 nucleotides are TGCAGCGTGTCCCCCGGGACTAGCGGGGGTGAGCAGTACTTC. This translates into CSVSPGTSGGEQYF.